The rows below give T cell receptor beta chains drawn from one sample of a study of blood T cell repertoires in COVID-19. Profiled with immunoSEQ multiplex PCR; TCRdb holds only in-frame clones, not every one. The table records approximately 190,000 clones, roughly 80% of them present only once. The sequenced sample was peripheral blood. These receptors came from a man younger than 45 with active or convalescent COVID-19. The CDR3 runs from the conserved cysteine through the conserved F or W. A D gene is named only where the DNA matches it firmly. Clone sizes are given selectively: once, few, many, or a class where the clone is expanded.

cdr3_nt cdr3_aa v_call d_call j_call clone_size
TGTGCCTGGTCAAGGGACTTCCGGGGGGGGCCCCAGCATTTT CAWSRDFRGGPQHF TRBV30 . TRBJ1-5 .
TGTGCCTGGAACCTACAGGGGGGTGGGACTGAAGCTTTCTTT CAWNLQGGGTEAFF TRBV30 TRBD1 TRBJ1-1 .
TGTGCCAGCAGACTACAGGGGGCGCATGGCTACACCTTC CASRLQGAHGYTF TRBV6-5 TRBD1 TRBJ1-2 once
TGTGCCAGTAGTATATGGAGCGGAAAGGACACCATATATTTT CASSIWSGKDTIYF TRBV19 . TRBJ1-3 .
TGTGCCAGCAGTTTGGGAGGGAGGCCTCAAGAGACCCAGTACTTC CASSLGGRPQETQYF TRBV28 TRBD2 TRBJ2-5 once
TGTGCCAGCAGCTTGGAATCCGGGACAGGATACACTGAAGCTTTCTTT CASSLESGTGYTEAFF TRBV5-4 TRBD1 TRBJ1-1 .
TGTGCCAGCAGCCAGCAAGGATGGGCGGCGGGCACCGGGGAGCTGTTTTTT CASSQQGWAAGTGELFF TRBV14 . TRBJ2-2 .
TGCGCCAGCAGCTTGGAAGGACACAGGGAGGGTGAAAAACTGTTTTTT CASSLEGHREGEKLFF TRBV5-1 . TRBJ1-4 .
TGTGCCAGCAGCGTAGGCGGGATCAACGGCTTGGGTGAGCAGTTCTTC CASSVGGINGLGEQFF TRBV9 . TRBJ2-1 .
TGTGCCAGCAGCTTGAGAGCGGACAATGAGCAGTTCTTC CASSLRADNEQFF TRBV7-2 . TRBJ2-1 .
TGCGCCAGCAGCCAAGATCTAGACAGGGGGGCCGAAGCTTTCTTT CASSQDLDRGAEAFF TRBV4-3 TRBD1 TRBJ1-1 .
TGTGCCAGCAGGTCCGGACTAGCGGGAGCCTCCTACGAGCAGTACTTC CASRSGLAGASYEQYF TRBV2 TRBD2 TRBJ2-7 .
TGTGCCAGCAGCTCGGGACAGGGGGCGATTAATGAAAAACTGTTTTTT CASSSGQGAINEKLFF TRBV7-9 TRBD1 TRBJ1-4 once
TGTGCCTGGAGTGTAACAGGGGTTGATGAGCAGTTCTTC CAWSVTGVDEQFF TRBV30 TRBD1 TRBJ2-1 .
TGTGCCAGCATTGAAGGAGGGAACTATGGCTACACCTTC CASIEGGNYGYTF TRBV6-1 . TRBJ1-2 .
TGTGCCAGCAGGGGGGACAGGGCAGCCTACAATGAGCAGTTCTTC CASRGDRAAYNEQFF TRBV2 TRBD1 TRBJ2-1 .